This record looks at one T cell receptor beta chain sequence and its context. The data stem from a study of control samples from healthy donors and cancer patients. Profiled with immunoSEQ multiplex PCR; TCRdb holds only in-frame clones, not every one. In the table there are about 140,000 clones, around 90% of which are singletons. Germline V gives CDR1 SEHNR, CDR2 FQNEAQ (reference sequence). The CDR3 length is 14 residues. Trimming cost V 5 bases and J 2 bases, with 9 bases left between them. The chain combines TRBV7-9 with TRBJ2-2; D is perhaps TRBD1 or TRBD2 (5 bases each). Sequenced input: blood. This TCR was recovered from a man younger than 40 in good health. CDR3 bases: TGTGCCAGCAGCGACCGGGACAACACCGGGGAGCTGTTTTTT. Translating gives CASSDRDNTGELFF.